Listed below are T cell receptor beta chains from one sample, sequenced in a study of control samples from healthy donors and cancer patients. TCRdb's table, derived via immunoSEQ multiplex PCR, lists solely in-frame clones and lacks some. The sample holds roughly 84,000 clones, 70% to 90% seen once. Sequences were obtained from blood. These receptors all stem from a man in his fifties or sixties in good health. CDR3s include the opening cysteine and the closing phenylalanine or tryptophan. A D gene is named only where the DNA matches it firmly. Some rows mark clone size as missing; the rest say once, few, many or name a class of expanded clone.

CDR3 DNA,CDR3 protein,V gene,J gene,clone size,D gene
TGTGCCAGCAGCCTGGGGGGGGTAGCTGGGGCCAACGTCCTGACTTTC,CASSLGGVAGANVLTF,TRBV5-8,TRBJ2-6,NA,TRBD2
TGTGCCAGCAATACACTGAACACCGGGGAGCTGTTTTTT,CASNTLNTGELFF,TRBV2,TRBJ2-2,NA,NA
TGTGCCAGCAGCCCGTTGGGGGACAGGGCCAATGAGCAGTTCTTC,CASSPLGDRANEQFF,TRBV7-6,TRBJ2-1,once,TRBD1
TGTGCCAGCAGCTTGAGGGGGCACCACAGCACAAATCAGCCCCAGCATTTT,CASSLRGHHSTNQPQHF,TRBV5-6,TRBJ1-5,NA,TRBD1
TGTGCCTGGAGGGACAGAACTTACACTGAAGCTTTCTTT,CAWRDRTYTEAFF,TRBV30,TRBJ1-1,once,NA
TGCGCCAGCAGCTTTAGCGAAGGGAACACTGAAGCTTTCTTT,CASSFSEGNTEAFF,TRBV5-1,TRBJ1-1,once,NA
TGTGCCAGCAGCCCTCGGGGGGGACTCCCCCCTAACTATGGCTACACCTTC,CASSPRGGLPPNYGYTF,TRBV3-1/TRBV3-2,TRBJ1-2,once,NA
TGTGCCAGCAGGACCCCGATCTACGAGCAGTACTTC,CASRTPIYEQYF,TRBV2,TRBJ2-7,once,NA
TGTGCCAGCAGTGATGAAAGGAGAGCAACTAATGAAAAACTGTTTTTT,CASSDERRATNEKLFF,TRBV2,TRBJ1-4,NA,NA
TGCAGCGTTGTTAGCGGGGGATCCTACAATGAGCAGTTCTTC,CSVVSGGSYNEQFF,TRBV29-1,TRBJ2-1,once,TRBD2
TGTGCCAGCAGTATAAACACTGAAGCTTTCTTT,CASSINTEAFF,TRBV12-3/TRBV12-4,TRBJ1-1,NA,NA
TGCGCCAGCAGCTTGGACGGGTTCTATAGCACAGATACGCAGTATTTT,CASSLDGFYSTDTQYF,TRBV5-1,TRBJ2-3,NA,NA
TGCAGTGCTAGTTTTCTAGGGGGCTGGTTGAGCAATCAGCCCCAGCATTTT,CSASFLGGWLSNQPQHF,TRBV20-1,TRBJ1-5,NA,TRBD1
TGTGCCAGCAGCTTAGGGGCAGGAGGGGGCGAAAAACTGTTTTTT,CASSLGAGGGEKLFF,TRBV11-2,TRBJ1-4,NA,TRBD1
TGTGCCAGCTCACCACTGGGGCAGGAGAACACTGAAGCTTTCTTT,CASSPLGQENTEAFF,TRBV18,TRBJ1-1,once,NA
TGTGCCAGCAGCTTAGTAGGGGCTCGGATCTCCTACGAGCAGTACTTC,CASSLVGARISYEQYF,TRBV7-4,TRBJ2-7,NA,NA
TGTGCCTGGGGGGGAGATGGGGGCTGGCAGCCCCAGCATTTT,CAWGGDGGWQPQHF,TRBV30,TRBJ1-5,NA,NA
TGTGCCAGCAGCCAGGGACAGGGGCTGAACACTGAAGCTTTCTTT,CASSQGQGLNTEAFF,TRBV7-6,TRBJ1-1,NA,TRBD1
TGTGCCAGCAGTCCTAGCGGGGGGTACACAGATACGCAGTATTTT,CASSPSGGYTDTQYF,TRBV3-1/TRBV3-2,TRBJ2-3,NA,TRBD2
TGTGCCAGCAGAATGGGGCGTCTCGAAAATTCACCCCTCCACTTT,CASRMGRLENSPLHF,TRBV5-6,TRBJ1-6,NA,NA
TGTGCCAGCAGCCAAGGGACAGGGTCTTACAATGAGCAGTTCTTC,CASSQGTGSYNEQFF,TRBV14,TRBJ2-1,NA,TRBD1
TGTGCCAGCAGCCTACAATTCGTTCGGGGGAATGAGCAGTTCTTC,CASSLQFVRGNEQFF,TRBV7-8,TRBJ2-1,NA,NA
TGTGCCGCCGAGCGGGGGCACCACGAGCAGTACTTC,CAAERGHHEQYF,TRBV11-2,TRBJ2-7,once,TRBD2
TGTGCCAGCAGCTTAGGGGCAGGGGGCCAAGAGACCCAGTACTTC,CASSLGAGGQETQYF,TRBV7-3,TRBJ2-5,NA,TRBD1
TGCGCCAGCAGCCCCAGGGGTGGGCGCGGCACCGGGGAGCTGTTTTTT,CASSPRGGRGTGELFF,TRBV4-3,TRBJ2-2,NA,NA
TGTGCCAGCAGCTTAGATGGGGACTACCAAGAGACCCAGTACTTC,CASSLDGDYQETQYF,TRBV11-2,TRBJ2-5,NA,NA
TGTGCCAGCAGCCCCAGGGGGGTAAGCGCCTACGAGCAGTACTTC,CASSPRGVSAYEQYF,TRBV3-1/TRBV3-2,TRBJ2-7,NA,NA
TGTGCCAGCAGCTATGGACAAGCCGTTAACACTGAAGCTTTCTTT,CASSYGQAVNTEAFF,TRBV5-4,TRBJ1-1,NA,NA
TGTGCCAGCAGTGATCCAGGCTGGAGCCAGCACAATGAGCAGTTCTTC,CASSDPGWSQHNEQFF,TRBV6-1,TRBJ2-1,NA,NA
TGTGCCAGCACCTATTGGTCGGCTAGCGGGGGTGGAACCGGGGAGCTGTTTTTT,CASTYWSASGGGTGELFF,TRBV27,TRBJ2-2,once,TRBD2
TGTGCCAGCAGTCGCGCCCAGGGGACTAATGAAAAACTGTTTTTT,CASSRAQGTNEKLFF,TRBV3-1/TRBV3-2,TRBJ1-4,NA,NA
TGTGCCAGCAGCATGCTGACAGGTTATAGCAATCAGCCCCAGCATTTT,CASSMLTGYSNQPQHF,TRBV7-2,TRBJ1-5,NA,NA
TGTGCCAGCAGCTCCGGGACCGGTTCCAATTCACCCCTCCACTTT,CASSSGTGSNSPLHF,TRBV6-5,TRBJ1-6,NA,NA
TGTGCCAGCAGTTTAATAGGGTTGAATTCACCCCTCCACTTT,CASSLIGLNSPLHF,TRBV27,TRBJ1-6,NA,NA
TGCAGCGTCACACAGGGAAATGAGCAGTTCTTC,CSVTQGNEQFF,TRBV29-1,TRBJ2-1,NA,NA
TGTGCCAGCAGCGTAGCGGGGGATCTGTACGAGCAGTACTTC,CASSVAGDLYEQYF,TRBV9,TRBJ2-7,NA,NA
TGTGCCAGCGAACAGGGTAACACTGAAGCTTTCTTT,CASEQGNTEAFF,TRBV19,TRBJ1-1,NA,NA
TGTGCCAGTAGTTTCATTAGCGGGGGCCTCGCCTACGAGCAGTACTTC,CASSFISGGLAYEQYF,TRBV19,TRBJ2-7,NA,TRBD2
TGTGCCAGCTCACAGGACAACAATCAGCCCCAGCATTTT,CASSQDNNQPQHF,TRBV18,TRBJ1-5,few,NA
TGTGCCTGGGGTTCCACGACGATGAACACTGAAGCTTTCTTT,CAWGSTTMNTEAFF,TRBV30,TRBJ1-1,NA,NA
TGTGCCAGCAGTTACTCGAATCTGAACACTGAAGCTTTCTTT,CASSYSNLNTEAFF,TRBV6-6,TRBJ1-1,few,NA
TGTGCCTGGAGTGAGGGGGATTATAATTCACCCCTCCACTTT,CAWSEGDYNSPLHF,TRBV30,TRBJ1-6,NA,NA
TGTGCCAGCAGCCCCTGGCTGGATCTGAGCACTGAAGCTTTCTTT,CASSPWLDLSTEAFF,TRBV27,TRBJ1-1,NA,NA
TGCGCCAGCAGCTTGGACTCGGGGACAGGGGTTTTCACCTTC,CASSLDSGTGVFTF,TRBV5-1,TRBJ1-2,NA,TRBD1
TGTGCCAGCAGCATCCAGGGGAATTGGCTAGGGAAACTGTTTTTT,CASSIQGNWLGKLFF,TRBV28,TRBJ1-4,NA,NA
TGCGCCAGCAGCTTTATCCCGGAGAGCACAGATACGCAGTATTTT,CASSFIPESTDTQYF,TRBV5-1,TRBJ2-3,NA,NA